The 21 T cell receptor beta chains reported below all come from one sample, sequenced in a study of cytomegalovirus exposure and HLA in healthy donors. Method: immunoSEQ multiplex PCR; TCRdb's copy keeps in-frame clones and lacks some. The data hold some 170,000 clones, with about 83% observed a single time. Material for sequencing was PBMCs. The receptors stem from a woman aged 30 to 39 in good health and CMV-seronegative.

The chain has TRBV7-2 and TRBJ1-3, with a tentative D call TRBD1 (6 bases). From germline, CDR1 is SGHTA and CDR2 FQGNSA. The CDR3 totals 15 residues. Trimming pared 3 bases from V and 2 bases from J, leaving 11 bases between. CDR3 coding DNA: TGTGCCAGCAGCTTTTTTGGGGGCGCTGGAAACACCATATATTTT. This translates into CASSFFGGAGNTIYF.

CDR3 nucleotide sequence: TGTGCCAGCAGCCCTAGGGGTCAGAGCACAGATACGCAGTATTTT. Protein product: CASSPRGQSTDTQYF. The chain recombines TRBV5-4 with TRBJ2-3; the D gene is possibly TRBD1 (5 bases). CDR1 and CDR2 from the germline V gene are SGHNT and YYREEE (reference sequence). There are 15 residues in the CDR3. Trimming removed 4 bases at V and 0 bases at J, with 12 bases between.

The chain has TRBV19 and TRBJ1-1; 9 bases match TRBD1. CDR3 size: 12 residues. Germline-derived CDR1 and CDR2 are LNHDA and SQIVND (reference sequence). J was trimmed by 10 bases and V by 10 bases; bases with no gene match: 10. CDR3 loop: CATIPGTGRAFF. CDR3 DNA: TGTGCCACTATACCCGGGACAGGGCGAGCTTTCTTT.

This clone has only one observation. The chain has TRBV4-1 and TRBJ2-3; the match to TRBD1 covers 8 bases. Germline-derived CDR1 and CDR2 are MGHRA and YSYEKL. The CDR3 is 12 amino acids. V lost 4 bases and J lost 6; bases outside the gene matches: 0. The CDR3: CASSRQGDTQYF. CDR3 coding DNA: TGCGCCAGCAGCCGACAGGGGGATACGCAGTATTTT.

The chain carries TRBV5-4 and TRBJ2-7; 12 bases fit TRBD2. After removal of 4 bases from V and 6 bases from J, the junction contained 11 bases not matched to a gene. CDR1 SGHNT and CDR2 YYREEE come from the germline V gene (reference sequence). This CDR3 has 16 residues. CDR3: CASSPDLAGGSGEQYF. As DNA, the CDR3 is TGTGCCAGCAGCCCAGATCTAGCGGGAGGGTCGGGCGAGCAGTACTTC.

In DNA form, the CDR3 reads TGTGCCAGCAACCTTGGACAGGTGAGATACGAGCAGTACTTC. Translation gives CASNLGQVRYEQYF. The V and J genes are TRBV5-6 and TRBJ2-7, with 7 bases that match TRBD1. Germline V gives CDR1 SGHDT, CDR2 YYEEEE. The J segment lost 4 bases and the V segment lost 6 bases, leaving 10 bases of the junction unmatched. The CDR3 is 14 amino acids.

The genes are TRBV21-1 and TRBJ2-7; TRBD2, the D gene given by the table, was not confirmed from the DNA. TRBV21-1 is annotated as a pseudogene. The CDR3 consists of 13 residues. CDR3 bases: TGTGCCAGCAGCAAAGTAGCCGGCTACGAGCAGTACTTC. This encodes CASSKVAGYEQYF.

The chain couples TRBV6-5 to TRBJ2-1; D is perhaps TRBD2 (5 bases). Germline loops: CDR1 MNHEY, CDR2 SVGAGI. With 5 bases removed from V and 1 base from J, the gap between germline ends came to 12 bases. CDR3 length: 15 residues. CDR3 bases: TGTGCCAGCAGTCCCCCTGGCGGGTCCTACAATGAGCAGTTCTTC. Protein: CASSPPGGSYNEQFF.

This chain links TRBV6-1 with TRBJ1-2; D gene ambiguous. V lost 1 base to trimming and J lost 4 bases, with 7 bases between them. The CDR3 contains 13 residues. Germline lookup yields CDR1 MNHNS and CDR2 SASEGT. CDR3 DNA: TGTGCCAGCAGTGAAGGCAACGGCTATGGCTACACCTTC. Translating gives CASSEGNGYGYTF.

This clone was picked up a small number of times. J is TRBJ2-7 and V is TRBV21-1; no check of the table's D call, TRBD2, against the DNA was made. TRBV21-1 is designated a pseudogene. CDR3 size: 13 residues. CDR3: CASSDPGDHEQYF. The CDR3 region has the DNA TGTGCCAGCTCCGACCCCGGAGACCACGAGCAGTACTTC.

The sample holds a few counts of this clone. The rearrangement links TRBV7-2 to TRBJ1-3, with a weak D call TRBD1 (5 bases). The CDR3 has 14 amino acids. The germline V gene has CDR1 SGHTA and CDR2 FQGNSA. Trimming cost V 5 bases and J 1 base, with 9 bases left between them. The DNA of the CDR3 is TGTGCCAGCAGCCTACAGGTGTCTGGAAACACCATATATTTT. Its translation is CASSLQVSGNTIYF. The full variable domain, its missing parts supplied by reference TRBV7-2 and TRBJ1-3, is GAGVSQSPSNKVTEKGKDVELRCDPISGHTALYWYRQSLGQGLEFLIYFQGNSAPDKSGLPSDRFSAERTGGSVSTLTIQRTQQEDSAVYLCASSLQVSGNTIYFGEGSWLTVV.

The chain employs TRBV10-3 and TRBJ2-3, with D perhaps TRBD2 (5 bases). The length of the CDR3 is 13 residues. Trimming removed 5 bases from V and 5 bases from J, with 11 bases in between. Germline CDR1 reads ENHRY; CDR2 reads SYGVKD. Written as DNA, the CDR3 is TGTGCCATCAGTTCCGGGGAAAGAGATACGCAGTATTTT. It specifies CAISSGERDTQYF.

The V gene is TRBV10-3, the J gene TRBJ2-2; TRBD2 is a possible D gene (5 bases). CDR3 size: 15 residues. Germline V gene sequence: CDR1 ENHRY, CDR2 SYGVKD. The V end lost 8 bases, the J end lost 0 bases, and 13 bases lay between the germline ends. This CDR3 reads CAIQAGITNTGELFF. CDR3 nucleotides: TGTGCCATCCAGGCCGGGATTACGAACACCGGGGAGCTGTTTTTT.

The chain recombines TRBV2 with TRBJ2-2; the D gene is possibly TRBD2 (6 bases). This CDR3 is built from 18 residues. V gave up 6 bases and J gave up 0 bases, with 20 bases separating them. CDR1 is SNHLY, CDR2 FYNNEI, per germline. DNA for the CDR3: TGTGCCAGCAGCCCGGCTACGGGGGTCCTAGCGAACACCGGGGAGCTGTTTTTT. It is translated as CASSPATGVLANTGELFF.

The CDR3 spells CATTEDREGTGELFF. The CDR3 DNA reads TGTGCCACCACCGAGGACAGGGAAGGCACCGGGGAGCTGTTTTTT. The chain employs TRBV15 and TRBJ2-2; TRBD1 aligns across 8 bases. V shed 7 bases and J 4 bases; nucleotides not matched to a gene: 8. The CDR3 contains 15 residues. The germline gives CDR1 LNHNV, CDR2 YYDKDF (reference sequence). The variable domain in full, with the rest retrieved from reference TRBV15 and TRBJ2-2, is DAMVIQNPRYQVTQFGKPVTLSCSQTLNHNVMYWYQQKSSQAPKLLFHYYDKDFNNEADTPDNFQSRRPNTSFCFLDIRSPGLGDTAMYLCATTEDREGTGELFFGEGSRLTVL.

The chain joins TRBV7-9 to TRBJ1-2; 8 bases match TRBD1. V was clipped by 5 bases and J by 6 bases; unmatched bases: 11. Germline V gene lookup returns CDR1 SEHNR and CDR2 FQNEAQ (reference sequence). The CDR3 is 15 amino acids. The CDR3 protein is CASSPVNRGEDGYTF. The CDR3 DNA sequence: TGTGCCAGCAGCCCAGTAAACAGGGGGGAAGATGGCTACACCTTC. The full variable domain, with the rest looked up from reference TRBV7-9 and TRBJ1-2, is DTGVSQNPRHKITKRGQNVTFRCDPISEHNRLYWYRQTLGQGPEFLTYFQNEAQLEKSRLLSDRFSAERPKGSFSTLEIQRTEQGDSAMYLCASSPVNRGEDGYTFGSGTRLTVV.

This clone was seen ten or more times. This same CDR3 is encoded by further DNA sequences in the sample. The genes are TRBV6-1 and TRBJ2-3, with TRBD2 matching 12 bases. The CDR3 sequence is 15 residues long. With V trimmed by 3 bases and J by 4 bases, 2 bases remained unmatched. Germline CDR1 reads MNHNS; CDR2 reads SASEGT. CDR3 coding DNA: TGTGCCAGCAGTGAGCTAGCGGGGGGGCCAGATACGCAGTATTTT. Its protein is CASSELAGGPDTQYF.

The genes are TRBV6-1 and TRBJ2-5, with 10 positions matching TRBD2. Germline V gene lookup returns CDR1 MNHNS and CDR2 SASEGT. The CDR3 sequence is 16 residues long. The V segment lost 3 bases and the J segment 3 bases; nucleotides outside the gene matches: 7. CDR3 sequence reads: CASSERRTSGKETQYF. For the CDR3, the DNA is TGTGCCAGCAGTGAGCGCCGGACTAGCGGAAAAGAGACCCAGTACTTC.

This chain uses TRBV4-1 with TRBJ1-6; perhaps TRBD1 as D (5 bases). CDR1 is MGHRA and CDR2 is YSYEKL in the germline V gene. CDR3 length: 12 amino acids. The ends were cut back, 4 bases at V and 14 bases at J, with 12 bases in the middle. CDR3 in DNA: TGCGCCAGCAGCCCAGCCGGGGGGTCCCTCCACTTT. Translation gives CASSPAGGSLHF.

A few counts support this clone. V is TRBV6-6 and J is TRBJ1-1; D unclear. From germline, CDR1 is MNHNY and CDR2 SVGAGI (reference sequence). With 3 bases removed from V and 3 bases from J, the gap between germline ends came to 5 bases. The CDR3 is made up of 12 amino acids. The DNA of the CDR3 is TGTGCCAGCAGTTATTCGGACACTGAAGCTTTCTTT. Residues: CASSYSDTEAFF.

The rearrangement uses TRBV19 and TRBJ1-2; a weak D match, TRBD1 (6 bases). Looked up from germline, CDR1 is LNHDA and CDR2 is SQIVND (reference sequence). Trimming cost V 6 bases and J 2 bases, with 7 bases left between them. The CDR3 has 12 residues. CDR3 protein: CASRGQNYGYTF. CDR3 DNA: TGTGCCAGTAGAGGACAGAACTATGGCTACACCTTC.